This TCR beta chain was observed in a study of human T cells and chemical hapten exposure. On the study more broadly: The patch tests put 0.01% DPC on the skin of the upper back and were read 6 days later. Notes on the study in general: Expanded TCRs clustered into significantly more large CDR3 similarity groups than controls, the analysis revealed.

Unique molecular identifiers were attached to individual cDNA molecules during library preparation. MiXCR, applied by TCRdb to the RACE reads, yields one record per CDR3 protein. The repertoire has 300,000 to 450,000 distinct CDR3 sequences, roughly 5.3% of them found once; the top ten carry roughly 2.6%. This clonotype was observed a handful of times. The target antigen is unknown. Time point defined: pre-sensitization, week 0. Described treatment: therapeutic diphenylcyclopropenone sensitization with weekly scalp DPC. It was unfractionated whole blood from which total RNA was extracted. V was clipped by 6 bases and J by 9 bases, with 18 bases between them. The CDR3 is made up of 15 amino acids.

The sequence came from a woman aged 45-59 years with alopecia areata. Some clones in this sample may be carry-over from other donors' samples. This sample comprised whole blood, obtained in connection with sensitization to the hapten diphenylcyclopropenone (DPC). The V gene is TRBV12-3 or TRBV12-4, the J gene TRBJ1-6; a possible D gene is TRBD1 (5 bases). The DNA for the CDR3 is TGTGCCAGCAGCCTGGCTGGGGGGGATCGTTCACCCCTCCACTTT. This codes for CASSLAGGDRSPLHF.